This T cell receptor beta chain was recorded in a study of tumor-infiltrating lymphocytes in oesophageal squamous cell carcinoma. V shed 7 bases, J shed 7 bases, and the junction held 4 bases outside the gene matches. Per the germline V gene, CDR1 is KGHDR and CDR2 is SFDVKD. This CDR3 has 13 amino acids. Via MiXCR, TCRdb re-called the PCR reads, giving one row per CDR3 protein. The repertoire holds roughly 18,000 distinct CDR3 sequences, with roughly two fifths as singletons. The chain uses TRBV24-1 and TRBJ2-3, with 10 bases aligning to TRBD1. The clonotype comes from a male donor with esophageal squamous cell carcinoma. The sequencing sample was made of esophageal tumor tissue. The CDR3 DNA is TGTGCCACCAGAGACAGGGGGCGATATACGCAGTATTTT. It specifies CATRDRGRYTQYF.